This T cell receptor beta chain was found in a study of blood T cell repertoires in COVID-19. Study-level background: Samples representing acute and convalescent COVID-19 were sourced from the United States, Italy and Spain. PBMCs, B-cell-depleted T cells, or T cells were the source of the cDNA or gDNA that made up the material.

The authors' processing: Reference gene primer amplification gave estimated nucleated cell counts. Generated by immunoSEQ multiplex PCR, the TCRdb table keeps only in-frame clones and is missing some. That table supplies the V and J calls and clone size; D and trimming were determined from the DNA. The top ten hold 30% to 45% of the sample, which has some 110,000 clones, around 86% seen once. The sample comprised peripheral blood. The source of this sequence is a man aged 80 or over with acute or convalescent COVID-19.

CDR3 bases: TGTGCCACCAGCCGGGCTAGCGGGAGTGTTGGGAATGAGCAGTTCTTC. This sequence encodes CATSRASGSVGNEQFF. The gene calls are TRBV15 and TRBJ2-1; 10 nucleotides line up with TRBD2. V shed 5 bases and J 7 bases; nucleotides not matched to a gene: 11. The CDR3 extends over 16 amino acids. Germline V lookup: CDR1 LNHNV, CDR2 YYDKDF (reference sequence).